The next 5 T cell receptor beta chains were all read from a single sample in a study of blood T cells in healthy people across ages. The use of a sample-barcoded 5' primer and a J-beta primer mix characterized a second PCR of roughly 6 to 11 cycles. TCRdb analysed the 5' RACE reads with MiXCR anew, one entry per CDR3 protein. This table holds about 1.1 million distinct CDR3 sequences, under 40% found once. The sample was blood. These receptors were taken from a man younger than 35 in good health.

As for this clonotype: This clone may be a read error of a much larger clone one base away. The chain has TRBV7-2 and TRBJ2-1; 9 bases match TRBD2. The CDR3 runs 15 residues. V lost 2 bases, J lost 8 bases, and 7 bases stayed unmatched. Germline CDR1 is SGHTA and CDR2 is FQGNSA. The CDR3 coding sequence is TGTGCCAGCAGCTTACTCGCGGGGGGGCAGGATGAGCAGTTCTTC. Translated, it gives CASSLLAGGQDEQFF.

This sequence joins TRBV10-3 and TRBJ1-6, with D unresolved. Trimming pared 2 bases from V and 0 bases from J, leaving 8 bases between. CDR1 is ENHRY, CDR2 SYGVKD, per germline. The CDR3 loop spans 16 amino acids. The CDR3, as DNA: TGTGCCATCAGTGAGGTGTTGAGCTCCTATAATTCACCCCTCCACTTT. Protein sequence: CAISEVLSSYNSPLHF.

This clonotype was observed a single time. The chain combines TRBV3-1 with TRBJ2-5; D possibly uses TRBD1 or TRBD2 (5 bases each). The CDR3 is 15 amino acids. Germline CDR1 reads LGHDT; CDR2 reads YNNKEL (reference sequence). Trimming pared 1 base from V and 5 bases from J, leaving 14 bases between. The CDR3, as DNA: TGTGCCAGCAGCCAAGTAAGGGAACGGGGCGAGACCCAGTACTTC. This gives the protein CASSQVRERGETQYF.

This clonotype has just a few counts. The CDR3 region is CASRGLADEQFF. The CDR3 nucleotides read TGTGCCAGCAGGGGGCTAGCGGATGAGCAGTTCTTC. This chain connects TRBV6-1 to TRBJ2-1, with TRBD2 identical over 7 bases. CDR1 and CDR2 (germline): MNHNS, SASEGT. Unmatched junction bases numbered 4, after V lost 6 bases and J lost 8 bases. The CDR3 is 12 amino acids.

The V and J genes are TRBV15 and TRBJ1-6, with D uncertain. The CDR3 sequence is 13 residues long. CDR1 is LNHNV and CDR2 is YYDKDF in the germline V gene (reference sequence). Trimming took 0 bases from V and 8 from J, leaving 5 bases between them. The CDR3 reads CATSRDRYSPLHF. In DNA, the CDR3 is TGTGCCACCAGCAGAGATCGGTATTCACCCCTCCACTTT.